This paragraph reports one TCR beta chain. Its antigen is not identified. These data are taken from a study of cytomegalovirus exposure and HLA in healthy donors. Study at large: Some 85 million unique TCRs, all from HLA-typed donors, were included in an early release of the data. Study-level findings and limits: Later analysis indicated greater clonal expansion among HLA-associated TCR beta chains than among equally common other chains. HLA restriction was apparent for most CMV-associated TCR beta chains in a later analysis. Most of the TCR beta V segments (in an earlier analysis) were productive either about 87% or about 30% of the time.

V shed 10 bases and J shed 7 bases, with 20 bases lying between them. Germline V CDR1 and CDR2: SNHLY, FYNNEI. The CDR3 runs 15 residues. With 60 Vbeta and 13 Jbeta primers, the PCR was carried out. Assay used: immunoSEQ multiplex PCR; TCRdb lists only in-frame clones, some missing. Its table lists roughly 62,000 clones. Sequences were obtained from PBMCs. The V and J genes are TRBV2 and TRBJ1-6; no reliable D call. This clonotype originated in a woman younger than 35 in good health and CMV-seronegative. Here the CDR3 reads CAIPEEVSRNSPLHF. CDR3 in DNA: TGTGCCATCCCCGAGGAGGTTTCTAGAAATTCACCCCTCCACTTT.